Listed here are 14 T cell receptor beta chains from one sample, sequenced in a study of T cells in Graves' hyperthyroidism and ophthalmopathy. Amplified TCR beta CDR3 regions derived from RNA transcripts. The HTBI primer set served for first-round RT-PCR of the TCR CDR3. TCRdb analysed the multiplex PCR reads with MiXCR anew, one entry per CDR3 protein. Of under 700,000 distinct CDR3 sequences in the sample, 15% to 20% are singletons; the top ten hold roughly 18%. The sequenced sample consisted of blood. The receptors stem from a woman aged 18 to 35 with Graves' hyperthyroidism.

The sample holds a few counts of this clonotype. The J gene is TRBJ2-5, the V gene TRBV7-9; D possibly corresponds to TRBD2 (5 bases). Germline CDR1 SEHNR, CDR2 FQNEAQ (reference sequence). CDR3 length: 17 residues. Trimming removed 0 bases at V and 5 bases at J, with 19 bases between. The CDR3 sequence is CASSLALLVVSEETQYF. As DNA, the CDR3 is TGTGCCAGCAGCTTAGCGCTACTAGTAGTATCGGAGGAGACCCAGTACTTC.

The V and J genes are TRBV28 and TRBJ2-2, with TRBD2 matching over 9 bases. The CDR3 consists of 16 residues. J lost 0 bases, V lost 6 bases, and 5 bases had no gene match. Germline CDR1 reads MDHEN; CDR2 reads SYDVKM. CDR3 sequence reads: CASRTGLAPNTGELFF. CDR3 DNA: TGTGCCAGCAGGACGGGACTAGCTCCGAACACCGGGGAGCTGTTTTTT.

This clonotype turned up a few times. The chain carries TRBV10-1 and TRBJ1-4, with 8 bases that match TRBD1. The CDR3 contains 16 residues. Germline CDR1 and CDR2: WNHNN and SYGVQD (reference sequence). With 0 bases clipped from V and 3 bases from J, the junction kept 3 bases outside the gene matches. The CDR3 nucleotides are TGCGCCAGCAGTGAGTCACCGGGACAGGCTAATGAAAAACTGTTTTTT. Translated, it gives CASSESPGQANEKLFF.

This clonotype was detected a few times. This rearrangement joins TRBV20-1 to TRBJ1-5; no firm D call. V dropped 3 bases and J dropped 0 bases, with 6 bases sitting between them. The germline gives CDR1 DFQATT, CDR2 SNEGSKA (reference sequence). The CDR3 extends over 13 amino acids. CDR3 nucleotides: TGCAGTGCTAGGGTGCATAGCAATCAGCCCCAGCATTTT. Residues: CSARVHSNQPQHF.

There are many counts of this clonotype. The gene calls are TRBV6-2 or TRBV6-3 and TRBJ1-6; TRBD1 matches at 12 bases. The germline V gene encodes CDR1 MNHEY and CDR2 SVGEGT. Trimming removed 2 bases from V and 9 bases from J; junction bases left unmatched: 5. This CDR3 comprises 16 residues. As DNA, the CDR3 is TGTGCCAGCAGTTACCACCGGGACAGGGGGCCTTCACCCCTCCACTTT. Translation gives CASSYHRDRGPSPLHF.

This clonotype showed up many times. This rearrangement joins TRBV19 to TRBJ1-5; a weak D match, TRBD1 (5 bases). With 3 bases removed from V and 0 bases from J, the gap between germline ends came to 6 bases. The CDR3 consists of 14 residues. Germline V gene data show CDR1 as LNHDA and CDR2 as SQIVND (reference sequence). CDR3 in amino acids: CASSIQGSNQPQHF. For the CDR3, the DNA is TGTGCCAGTAGTATTCAGGGTAGCAATCAGCCCCAGCATTTT.

This clonotype was detected only a few times. This chain joins TRBV30 and TRBJ2-5; D uncertain. Trimming removed 0 bases at V and 3 bases at J, with 8 bases between. The CDR3 covers 13 residues. Germline assignment: CDR1 GTSNPN and CDR2 SVGIG (reference sequence). The DNA of the CDR3 is TGTGCCTGGAGTGTAATAGGAGAAGAGACCCAGTACTTC. Encoded protein: CAWSVIGEETQYF.

This clonotype was counted only a few times. The V gene is TRBV15, the J gene TRBJ2-1, with 11 positions matching TRBD2. Germline CDR1 reads LNHNV; CDR2 reads YYDKDF (reference sequence). The ends lost 0 bases at V and 0 bases at J; junction bases unmatched: 7. The CDR3 sequence is 19 residues long. Written as DNA, the CDR3 is TGTGCCACCAGCAGAGATCTCACTAGCGGGGGCAGCTCCTACAATGAGCAGTTCTTC. Translated: CATSRDLTSGGSSYNEQFF.

The V and J genes are TRBV6-2 or TRBV6-3 and TRBJ2-2, with 13 bases that match TRBD2. The CDR3 has 18 amino acids. Losses at the gene ends were 6 bases for V and 4 bases for J; bases not matched to a gene: 11. CDR1 is MNHEY, CDR2 SVGEGT, per germline. DNA for the CDR3: TGTGCCAGCAGCAGAACTAGCGGGGGGGACCGGCGCACCGGGGAGCTGTTTTTT. It translates to CASSRTSGGDRRTGELFF.

This clonotype was seen a handful of times. The V gene is TRBV15, the J gene TRBJ2-4; 11 bases align to TRBD2. Trimming cost V 2 bases and J 0 bases; bases outside gene matches: 6. Germline lookup yields CDR1 LNHNV and CDR2 YYDKDF (reference sequence). This CDR3 contains 18 residues. The CDR3 DNA sequence: TGTGCCACCAGCAGATCGATAGGACTAGCGGGAGCCAAAAACATTCAGTACTTC. Translation gives CATSRSIGLAGAKNIQYF.

The rearrangement joins TRBV29-1 to TRBJ2-7; D is uncertain. Trimming shortened V by 1 base and J by 0 bases, and 7 bases separated the two germline ends. From germline, CDR1 is SQVTM and CDR2 ANQGSEA. The CDR3 runs 13 residues. For the CDR3, the DNA is TGCAGCGTTGAAGCCGAACGCTCCTACGAGCAGTACTTC. Its protein is CSVEAERSYEQYF.

There are many counts of this clonotype. The chain couples TRBV11-2 to TRBJ2-1, with D unclear. The CDR3 has 12 amino acids. V lost 5 bases and J lost 1, with 3 bases in between. Germline V gene data show CDR1 as SGHAT and CDR2 as FQNNGV. This CDR3 reads CASSVSYNEQFF. CDR3 nucleotide sequence: TGTGCCAGCAGCGTGTCCTACAATGAGCAGTTCTTC.

This clonotype was detected ten times or more. The V gene is TRBV7-2, the J gene TRBJ1-5, with unresolved D. Trimming left V 4 bases short and J 7 bases short, with 14 bases between. This CDR3 comprises 14 residues. The germline V gene encodes CDR1 SGHTA and CDR2 FQGNSA. The CDR3 region has the DNA TGTGCCAGCAGCTCCGTAAAGGGTGGACAGCCCCAGCATTTT. Residues: CASSSVKGGQPQHF.

This clonotype was counted only a few times. The chain is built from TRBV20-1 and TRBJ1-6; D not resolved. Germline CDR1 is DFQATT and CDR2 is SNEGSKA (reference sequence). Trimming left V 6 bases short and J 5 bases short, with 14 bases between. The CDR3 has 14 amino acids. Here the CDR3 DNA reads TGCAGTGCCCGAATGACCAACGATAATTCACCCCTCCACTTT. Translation gives CSARMTNDNSPLHF.